The 13 T cell receptor beta chains listed next were all sequenced from one sample in a study of T cells in Graves' hyperthyroidism and ophthalmopathy. Amplified TCR beta CDR3 regions came from RNA transcripts. When the TCR CDR3 underwent first-round RT-PCR, the HTBI primer set was used. MiXCR was run by TCRdb on the multiplex PCR reads, yielding one entry per CDR3 protein. Among about 400,000 distinct CDR3 sequences listed, roughly 14% were seen once. Material for sequencing was blood. The receptor source for this set is a young man with Graves' ophthalmopathy.

About this clonotype: A read error may explain this, as a much larger clone is one base away. This chain connects TRBV2 to TRBJ1-5, with D tentatively TRBD1 (6 bases). The V end was cut by 7 bases, the J end by 7 bases, with 20 bases between. The CDR3 sequence is 15 residues long. Germline CDR1 and CDR2: SNHLY and FYNNEI. The CDR3 DNA reads as TGTGCCAGCACCCTCGAGGGGGGGGGGGACCAGCCCCAGCATTTT. Translated, it gives CASTLEGGGDQPQHF.

This chain uses TRBV5-1 with TRBJ2-7, with TRBD1 matching over 9 bases. Germline loops: CDR1 SGHRS, CDR2 YFSETQ. CDR3 size: 15 residues. J was trimmed by 2 bases and V by 2 bases; bases with no gene match: 5. The CDR3 coding sequence is TGCGCCAGCAGCTTCGGACAGGGGTTAACCTACGAGCAGTACTTC. Translating it yields CASSFGQGLTYEQYF.

CDR3 protein: CAISPYRGPNEKLFF. CDR3 DNA: TGTGCCATCAGTCCATACAGGGGCCCTAATGAAAAACTGTTTTTT. The chain carries TRBV10-3 and TRBJ1-4, with 7 bases that match TRBD1. The CDR3 covers 15 residues. The junction had 6 bases not matched to a gene; V was cut back by 5 bases and J by 3 bases. CDR1 is ENHRY and CDR2 is SYGVKD in the germline V gene.

This clonotype has a count of ten or more. This sequence joins TRBV7-9 and TRBJ2-1; D unresolved. This CDR3 contains 14 residues. Germline V CDR1 and CDR2: SEHNR, FQNEAQ (reference sequence). V was cut by 3 bases and J by 4 bases, with 10 bases left in between. The CDR3 nucleotides are TGTGCCAGCAGCTTCCCGGGCCTTTACAATGAGCAGTTCTTC. It codes for CASSFPGLYNEQFF.

The table lists this clonotype with many counts. V and J are TRBV14 and TRBJ1-1, with a tentative D call TRBD1 (6 bases). CDR1 and CDR2 (germline): SGHDN, FVKESK. This CDR3 has 15 residues. V was trimmed by 1 base and J by 1 base, leaving 10 bases between them. The CDR3 sequence is CASSQAGHENTEAFF. The CDR3 DNA follows: TGTGCCAGCAGCCAAGCGGGACACGAGAACACTGAAGCTTTCTTT.

V is TRBV5-1 and J is TRBJ1-1; tentative D call: TRBD1 (5 bases). Germline V gene data show CDR1 as SGHRS and CDR2 as YFSETQ. This CDR3 is 17 amino acids long. Deletions cut 4 bases from V and 3 bases from J, with 22 bases between. CDR3 sequence (DNA): TGCGCCAGCAGCCAATTCGTCAGGGCTGGGCTTGACACTGAAGCTTTCTTT. It translates to CASSQFVRAGLDTEAFF.

This clonotype showed up many times. The V call is TRBV7-9, the J call TRBJ2-5; no clear D gene. The CDR3 consists of 14 residues. CDR1 is SEHNR and CDR2 is FQNEAQ in the germline V gene (reference sequence). Trimming took 1 base from V and 1 from J, leaving 7 bases between them. CDR3 protein: CASSLDPVQETQYF. The DNA of the CDR3 is TGTGCCAGCAGCTTAGACCCAGTCCAAGAGACCCAGTACTTC.

The sample holds many counts of this clonotype. This chain connects TRBV7-8 to TRBJ2-7; 13 bases are shared with TRBD2. Germline V lookup: CDR1 SGHVS, CDR2 FQNEAQ. The CDR3 sequence is 16 residues long. Trimming removed 5 bases from V and 2 bases from J; junction bases left unmatched: 6. CDR3 in amino acids: CASSPGLAGLPYEQYF. CDR3 DNA sequence: TGTGCCAGCAGCCCGGGACTAGCGGGATTACCCTACGAGCAGTACTTC.

This clonotype was detected ten times or more. CDR3 nucleotide sequence: TGCAGTGCTATAATCCCGGGACAGGTTTACAATGAGCAGTTCTTC. It yields the protein CSAIIPGQVYNEQFF. The chain uses TRBV20-1 and TRBJ2-1; 8 bases line up with TRBD1. V shed 4 bases and J 4 bases; nucleotides not matched to a gene: 9. The germline gives CDR1 DFQATT, CDR2 SNEGSKA (reference sequence). The CDR3 extends over 15 amino acids.

The chain couples TRBV6-5 to TRBJ1-3; no firm D call. V lost 0 bases and J lost 4, with 22 bases in between. Germline V gene sequence: CDR1 MNHEY, CDR2 SVGAGI. This CDR3 is built from 19 residues. The CDR3 sequence: CASSYSRPTEARVGNTIYF. The CDR3 region has the DNA TGTGCCAGCAGTTACTCTCGCCCCACAGAGGCCCGTGTGGGAAACACCATATATTTT.

Ten or more counts support this clonotype. The V gene is TRBV7-6, the J gene TRBJ1-1, with a possible D match to TRBD1 (5 bases). V was trimmed by 5 bases and J by 6 bases, leaving 16 bases between them. The CDR3 sequence is 14 residues long. Germline assignment: CDR1 SGHVS and CDR2 FNYEAQ. The DNA for the CDR3 is TGTGCCAGCAGCCCATTGAGGGGACGGCCTGAAGCTTTCTTT. The encoded protein is CASSPLRGRPEAFF.

Ten or more counts support this clonotype. This chain links TRBV7-8 with TRBJ2-7; TRBD2 aligns across 11 bases. Germline V CDR1 and CDR2: SGHVS, FQNEAQ. The CDR3 runs 15 residues. J gave up 3 bases and V 4 bases, and 5 bases lay outside the gene matches. CDR3 amino acids: CASSSTSGGGYEQYF. The CDR3 nucleotides are TGTGCCAGCAGCTCCACTAGCGGGGGTGGCTACGAGCAGTACTTC.

In this sample, this clonotype turned up many times. The rearrangement links TRBV5-1 to TRBJ1-6; 7 bases fit TRBD1. Germline CDR1 is SGHRS and CDR2 is YFSETQ. The V and J ends lost 3 bases and 7 bases, in that order; junction bases with no gene match: 4. The CDR3 consists of 14 residues. CDR3 in amino acids: CASSSGQPNSPLHF. The CDR3 nucleotides are TGCGCCAGCAGCTCGGGACAGCCGAATTCACCCCTCCACTTT. The whole variable domain, remainder taken from reference TRBV5-1 and TRBJ1-6, is KAGVTQTPRYLIKTRGQQVTLSCSPISGHRSVSWYQQTPGQGLQFLFEYFSETQRNKGNFPGRFSGRQFSNSRSEMNVSTLELGDSALYLCASSSGQPNSPLHFGNGTRLTVT.